This record covers a single T cell receptor beta chain. There are many counts of this clonotype. It has no known antigen specificity. Base qualities are not recorded, but no much larger clone differs from it by a single base. From the cysteine up to the phenylalanine, the CDR3 has a length of 14 residues. Only the CDR3 region is kept as DNA, spanning 42 bases read in frame from base 1. Trimming at the junction amounts to 3 bases on V and 5 bases on J, and the germline ends lie 13 bases apart. The sequencer was an Illumina HiSeq 2500. Quantitative 5'-RACE with molecular barcodes was the method used to prepare the TCR beta libraries. For the original study's pipeline: To identify disease-linked TCR variants, a new computational method was used, one built on a probabilistic model of VDJ rearrangement. In-frame beta chains were kept once TCRdb had trimmed the public reads at Q25 with fastp and called clones with MiXCR. Each CDR3 protein gets just one entry, which takes the most common genes and DNA from the rows behind it. The V and J calls come from TCRdb's annotation, not from the publication. This sample lists under 85,000 distinct CDR3 sequences; less than 6% were detected once. About 2.2% of the sample is in the top ten clones.

The sample comes from a study of CD8 T cells in ankylosing spondylitis (dated by TCRdb to about 2017). For the wider study: T cell receptor beta repertoires were profiled in healthy donors and ankylosing spondylitis patients so that disease-linked TCR variants could be found. The whole study cohort included 85 to 120 healthy donors and about two dozen ankylosing spondylitis patients. Peripheral blood samples were taken, and synovial fluid was additionally collected from ankylosing spondylitis patients. Overall study results and their limits: According to the report, matched synovial fluid samples from ankylosing spondylitis patients were significantly enriched for the disease-linked clones. Some motif variants were previously reported in synovial fluid and blood of reactive arthritis patients, suggesting common disease-initiation mechanisms. A CD8+ phenotype was shown by the disease-linked clones, which were found at relatively low frequencies in peripheral blood. A TCR beta motif of fewer than 10 highly homologous amino acid variants appeared characteristic of blood from ankylosing spondylitis patients.

The receptor comes from a male donor with ankylosing spondylitis or in good health (not recorded which). The chain links TRBV12-3 or TRBV12-4 with TRBJ2-5; matching of 5 bases hints at TRBD1 as the D gene. Sequences were obtained from blood, either unsorted or a sorted T cell fraction (not recorded which). The DNA is as follows: TGTGCCAGCAGTTTTGGGGCAGGGTCCGAGACCCAGTACTTC. It codes for CASSFGAGSETQYF.